This passage covers 20 T cell receptor beta chains from one sample sequenced in a study of a mutant IDH1 vaccine in newly diagnosed glioma. The protocol was immunoSEQ multiplex PCR, while the TCRdb copy is restricted to in-frame clones and leaves out a portion. The sample shows approximately 92,000 clones, 80% to 90% of them seen only once. Stated time point: baseline, week 1 (first vaccination visit). Indicated treatment: pre-vaccination baseline after standard-of-care therapy. The starting material was PBMCs, obtained from a glioma patient treated with radiotherapy, temozolomide or both. The receptors derive from a woman aged 45-65 years with glioma.

Only one count was recorded for this clone. The chain joins TRBV4-3 to TRBJ1-3, with D maybe TRBD1 (5 bases). This CDR3 is 17 amino acids long. Germline V gene data show CDR1 as LGHNA and CDR2 as YSLEER. V was cut by 1 base and J by 3 bases, with 16 bases left in between. Here the CDR3 DNA reads TGCGCCAGCAGCCAAGTTTTAGGGGAGGTTTATGGAAACACCATATATTTT. This sequence encodes CASSQVLGEVYGNTIYF.

The V call is TRBV7-2, the J call TRBJ1-6; D is unclear. This CDR3 region has 13 residues. The V gene lost 2 bases and the J gene lost 8 bases, with 7 bases spanning the gap. CDR1 and CDR2 from the germline V gene are SGHTA and FQGNSA. The CDR3 DNA reads TGTGCCAGCAGCTTAAATACGTATTCACCCCTCCACTTT. Translated: CASSLNTYSPLHF.

V is TRBV29-1 and J is TRBJ2-1; 9 bases agree with TRBD2. Germline V gene data show CDR1 as SQVTM and CDR2 as ANQGSEA. The junction had 7 bases not matched to a gene; V was cut back by 0 bases and J by 7 bases. The CDR3 is 15 amino acids. The CDR3 here is CSVEEASGGSNEQFF. Written as DNA, the CDR3 is TGCAGCGTTGAAGAAGCCAGCGGGGGGAGTAATGAGCAGTTCTTC.

The chain is built from TRBV6-1 and TRBJ2-7; 7 bases are shared with TRBD1. The CDR3 length is 14 residues. Germline trimming cut 1 base from V and 0 bases from J; bases unmatched to any gene: 0. CDR1 MNHNS and CDR2 SASEGT come from the germline V gene. The CDR3 is CASSEGDSSYEQYF. CDR3 DNA sequence: TGTGCCAGCAGTGAAGGGGACAGCTCCTACGAGCAGTACTTC.

The V gene is TRBV19, the J gene TRBJ2-1; 14 nucleotides align to TRBD2. After removal of 9 bases from V and 10 bases from J, the junction contained 5 bases not matched to a gene. The germline V gene has CDR1 LNHDA and CDR2 SQIVND (reference sequence). The CDR3 extends over 13 amino acids. In DNA form, the CDR3 reads TGTGCCAGCGCGACTAGCGGGGGGGTGGAGCAGTTCTTC. Protein sequence: CASATSGGVEQFF.

The chain combines TRBV5-1 with TRBJ2-3, with D perhaps matching TRBD1 (5 bases). The V end lost 0 bases, the J end lost 6 bases, and 11 bases lay between the germline ends. CDR3 length: 14 residues. Germline V gene data show CDR1 as SGHRS and CDR2 as YFSETQ. The CDR3 region is CASSLDQGSDTQYF. In nucleotides, the CDR3 is TGCGCCAGCAGCTTGGATCAGGGCTCGGATACGCAGTATTTT.

This chain links TRBV5-4 with TRBJ1-1; a weak D match, TRBD1 (6 bases). The ends were cut back, 4 bases at V and 4 bases at J, with 8 bases in the middle. CDR3 length: 12 amino acids. Germline lookup yields CDR1 SGHNT and CDR2 YYREEE (reference sequence). The CDR3 nucleotides read TGTGCCAGCAGCCCACAGGGCACTGAAGCTTTCTTT. It specifies CASSPQGTEAFF.

The chain carries TRBV4-3 and TRBJ2-7; 7 bases are a match to TRBD1. V trimming: 4 bases; J trimming: 2 bases; junction bases outside the gene matches: 8. Germline V gene sequence: CDR1 LGHNA, CDR2 YSLEER. CDR3 length: 15 residues. CDR3 sequence: CASSRGIGTAYEQYF. Written as DNA, the CDR3 is TGCGCCAGCAGCCGAGGGATAGGGACAGCCTACGAGCAGTACTTC.

The rearrangement uses TRBV6-5 and TRBJ1-6; D gene ambiguous. Germline values: CDR1 MNHEY, CDR2 SVGAGI. V lost 0 bases to trimming and J lost 8 bases, with 8 bases between them. The CDR3 has 14 residues. Here the CDR3 DNA reads TGTGCCAGCAGTTACTCGACAAGGGATTCACCCCTCCACTTT. Its translation: CASSYSTRDSPLHF.

CDR3 coding DNA: TGTGCCAGTAGTCGGAGTCCTCCTCAAAGCTCCTATAATTCACCCCTCCACTTT. Its protein product is CASSRSPPQSSYNSPLHF. J is TRBJ1-6 and V is TRBV19; D unclear. The CDR3 totals 18 residues. Germline-derived CDR1 and CDR2 are LNHDA and SQIVND (reference sequence). V was pared by 5 bases and J by 0 bases, with 17 bases between.

The chain carries TRBV5-1 and TRBJ2-5; TRBD1 matches 7 bases. This CDR3 has 16 residues. Germline V lookup: CDR1 SGHRS, CDR2 YFSETQ. Trimming removed 7 bases from V and 0 bases from J; junction bases left unmatched: 12. The CDR3 reads CASLITGTAYQETQYF. The CDR3 coding sequence is TGCGCCAGCTTAATTACCGGGACAGCGTACCAAGAGACCCAGTACTTC.

The V and J genes are TRBV2 and TRBJ1-2; tentative D call: TRBD1 (5 bases). The CDR3 loop spans 14 amino acids. CDR1 and CDR2 from the germline V gene are SNHLY and FYNNEI. Trimming pared 7 bases from V and 6 bases from J, leaving 18 bases between. CDR3 amino acids: CASISGAARHGYTF. The DNA of the CDR3 is TGTGCCAGCATCTCCGGGGCAGCGAGACATGGCTACACCTTC.

This rearrangement joins TRBV9 to TRBJ1-6; 7 nucleotides line up with TRBD1. Germline CDR1 reads SGDLS; CDR2 reads YYNGEE. CDR3 size: 15 residues. Trimming removed 4 bases from V and 7 bases from J; junction bases left unmatched: 8. The CDR3 nucleotides are TGTGCCAGCAGCCCTTCAGGGGGATTCAATTCACCCCTCCACTTT. Translated, it gives CASSPSGGFNSPLHF.

The V gene is TRBV19, the J gene TRBJ2-5; D assignment may be TRBD1 or TRBD2 (5 bases each). CDR3 length equals 14 residues. Germline loops: CDR1 LNHDA, CDR2 SQIVND (reference sequence). V was pared by 6 bases and J by 3 bases, with 14 bases between. CDR3 amino acids: CASSSGTAKETQYF. DNA for the CDR3: TGTGCCAGTAGCTCCGGGACCGCAAAAGAGACCCAGTACTTC.

The CDR3 loop reads CAAWDSGGTQQYF. DNA for the CDR3: TGTGCCGCATGGGATAGCGGGGGGACCCAGCAGTACTTC. The J gene is TRBJ2-7, the V gene TRBV28, with TRBD2 matching over 10 bases. CDR3 length equals 13 residues. Germline V gene lookup returns CDR1 MDHEN and CDR2 SYDVKM. The ends lost 11 bases at V and 8 bases at J; junction bases unmatched: 12.

This clone was seen a few times. The chain links TRBV6-1 to TRBJ1-1; tentative D call: TRBD1 (6 bases). CDR1 MNHNS and CDR2 SASEGT come from the germline V gene. V lost 10 bases and J lost 0, with 15 bases in between. This CDR3 is built from 14 residues. DNA for the CDR3: TGTGCCATCGGGACCGGACAGATGAACACTGAAGCTTTCTTT. Residues: CAIGTGQMNTEAFF.

The chain carries TRBV6-1 and TRBJ2-7, with D unresolved. The CDR3 consists of 12 residues. Trimming removed 7 bases from V and 3 bases from J, with 10 bases in between. Per the germline V gene, CDR1 is MNHNS and CDR2 is SASEGT. The CDR3 here is CASTQKDYEQYF. CDR3 bases: TGTGCCAGCACCCAAAAAGACTACGAGCAGTACTTC.

V is TRBV29-1 and J is TRBJ2-2, with D possibly being TRBD2 (7 bases). Germline CDR1 is SQVTM and CDR2 is ANQGSEA. This CDR3 has 15 amino acids. The ends were cut back, 4 bases at V and 2 bases at J, with 14 bases in the middle. CDR3: CSVARGGPNTGELFF. The CDR3 nucleotides read TGCAGCGTTGCCCGCGGGGGCCCAAACACCGGGGAGCTGTTTTTT.

The chain carries TRBV6-1 and TRBJ2-7; D unresolved. The germline V and J ends were trimmed by 2 bases and 2 bases, with 10 bases remaining between them. Germline values: CDR1 MNHNS, CDR2 SASEGT. This CDR3 has 14 amino acids. CDR3 protein: CASSEIGYTYEQYF. The CDR3 bases are TGTGCCAGCAGTGAAATCGGGTATACCTACGAGCAGTACTTC.

The gene calls are TRBV7-2 and TRBJ1-1; D remains unclear. This CDR3 spans 15 amino acids. The germline V gene encodes CDR1 SGHTA and CDR2 FQGNSA. Trimming pared 0 bases from V and 4 bases from J, leaving 12 bases between. The CDR3 sequence is CASSLAEGIGTEAFF. CDR3 DNA: TGTGCCAGCAGCTTAGCGGAGGGTATTGGCACTGAAGCTTTCTTT.